This entry lists 3 T cell receptor beta chains sequenced from one sample in a study of cytomegalovirus exposure and HLA in healthy donors. Vbeta (60) and Jbeta (13) primers were used in the PCR. Produced via immunoSEQ multiplex PCR; TCRdb's table is partial and in-frame only. The table records 80,000 to 130,000 clones, approximately 68% of them present only once. Material: PBMCs. These receptors all stem from a woman aged 18-29 years in good health and CMV-seropositive.

The gene calls are TRBV11-2 and TRBJ2-7, with TRBD2 matching over 8 bases. The CDR3 consists of 17 residues. CDR1 and CDR2 from the germline V gene are SGHAT and FQNNGV. J gave up 7 bases and V 3 bases, and 17 bases lay outside the gene matches. CDR3: CASSFKPLGREGGEQYF. The CDR3 bases are TGTGCCAGCAGCTTTAAGCCCCTCGGGAGGGAAGGGGGGGAGCAGTACTTC.

V gene TRBV6-1 combines with J gene TRBJ2-5, with 13 bases fitting TRBD2. With V trimmed by 7 bases and J by 4 bases, 6 bases remained unmatched. Germline assignment: CDR1 MNHNS and CDR2 SASEGT. The CDR3 loop spans 15 amino acids. The CDR3 loop reads CASMQLAGGGETQYF. The CDR3 region has the DNA TGTGCCAGCATGCAACTAGCGGGAGGGGGAGAGACCCAGTACTTC.

The rearrangement joins TRBV28 to TRBJ2-1; D may be TRBD1 (6 bases). Germline lookup yields CDR1 MDHEN and CDR2 SYDVKM. V lost 5 bases to trimming and J lost 0 bases, with 14 bases between them. The CDR3 has 16 amino acids. CDR3 region: CASSLHRDSSYNEQFF. CDR3 nucleotides: TGTGCCAGCAGTCTCCACAGGGATTCCTCCTACAATGAGCAGTTCTTC.